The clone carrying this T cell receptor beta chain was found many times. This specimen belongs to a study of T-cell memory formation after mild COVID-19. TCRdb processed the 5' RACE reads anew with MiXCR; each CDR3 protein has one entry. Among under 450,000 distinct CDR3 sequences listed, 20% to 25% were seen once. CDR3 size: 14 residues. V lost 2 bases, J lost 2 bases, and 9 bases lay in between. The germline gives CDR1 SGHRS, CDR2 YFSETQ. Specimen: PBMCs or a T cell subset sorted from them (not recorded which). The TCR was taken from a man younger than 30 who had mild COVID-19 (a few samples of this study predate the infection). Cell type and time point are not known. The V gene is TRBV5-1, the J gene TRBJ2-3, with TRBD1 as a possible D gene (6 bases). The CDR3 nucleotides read TGCGCCAGCAGCTTAGGGGGTATCACAGATACGCAGTATTTT. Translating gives CASSLGGITDTQYF.